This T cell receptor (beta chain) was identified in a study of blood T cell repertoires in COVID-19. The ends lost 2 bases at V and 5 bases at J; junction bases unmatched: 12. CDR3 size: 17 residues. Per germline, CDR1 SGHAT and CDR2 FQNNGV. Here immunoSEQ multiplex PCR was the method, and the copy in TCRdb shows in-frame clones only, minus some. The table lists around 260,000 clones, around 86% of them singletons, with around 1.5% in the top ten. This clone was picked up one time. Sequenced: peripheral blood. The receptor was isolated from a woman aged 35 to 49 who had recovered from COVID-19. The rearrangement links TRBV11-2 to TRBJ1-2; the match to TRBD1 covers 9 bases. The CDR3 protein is CASSLQSGTGIPYGYTF. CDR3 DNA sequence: TGTGCCAGCAGCTTACAATCCGGGACAGGGATACCTTATGGCTACACCTTC.